The rows below give T cell receptor beta chains drawn from one sample of a study of cytomegalovirus exposure and HLA in healthy donors. Some clones are missing from TCRdb's copy, which holds only in-frame ones; the method was immunoSEQ multiplex PCR. Here the sample table reports about 170,000 clones. Specimen: PBMCs. These receptors were collected from a woman aged 18-29 years in good health and CMV-seropositive. Each CDR3 is given with its conserved first and last residue. The D gene is left open where the match is weak.

D: TRBD1; V: TRBV4-3; J: TRBJ2-1; CDR3: CASSQAGPGQGGLGEQFF; DNA: TGCGCCAGCAGCCAAGCTGGTCCGGGACAGGGTGGCTTGGGTGAGCAGTTCTTC
D: .; V: TRBV7-8; J: TRBJ2-7; CDR3: CASSPQTGLYEQYF; DNA: TGTGCCAGCAGCCCCCAAACTGGACTCTACGAGCAGTACTTC
D: .; V: TRBV7-6; J: TRBJ2-7; CDR3: CASSLWGYEQYF; DNA: TGTGCCAGCAGCTTATGGGGCTACGAGCAGTACTTC
D: .; V: TRBV7-9; J: TRBJ1-4; CDR3: CASSLDGTRTNEKLFF; DNA: TGTGCCAGCAGCTTAGACGGCACCAGGACTAATGAAAAACTGTTTTTT
D: TRBD1; V: TRBV25-1; J: TRBJ2-7; CDR3: CASSASWAGTVVSYEQYF; DNA: TGTGCCAGCAGTGCAAGCTGGGCCGGGACAGTGGTATCCTACGAGCAGTACTTC
D: TRBD2; V: TRBV5-4; J: TRBJ2-7; CDR3: CASRKDIGGGAEQYF; DNA: TGTGCCAGCAGAAAGGATATAGGCGGGGGGGCCGAGCAGTACTTC
D: .; V: TRBV7-9; J: TRBJ2-1; CDR3: CASSLVRSSLYNEQFF; DNA: TGTGCCAGCAGCTTAGTCCGATCCTCACTCTACAATGAGCAGTTCTTC
D: .; V: TRBV7-3; J: TRBJ1-1; CDR3: CASSLKPGHPNTEAFF; DNA: TGTGCCAGCAGCTTAAAACCGGGACACCCGAACACTGAAGCTTTCTTT
D: .; V: TRBV20-1; J: TRBJ1-1; CDR3: CSARKSTEAFF; DNA: TGCAGTGCTAGGAAGAGCACTGAAGCTTTCTTT
D: .; V: TRBV7-9; J: TRBJ2-5; CDR3: CASSSTLWGGGQETQYF; DNA: TGTGCCAGCAGCTCAACCCTATGGGGGGGCGGTCAAGAGACCCAGTACTTC
D: TRBD2; V: TRBV5-1; J: TRBJ2-3; CDR3: CASGLVSGGDTQYF; DNA: TGCGCCAGCGGCTTGGTGAGCGGGGGGGATACGCAGTATTTT
D: TRBD1; V: TRBV6-5; J: TRBJ2-7; CDR3: CASSTPGTGEQYF; DNA: TGTGCCAGCAGTACCCCCGGGACAGGGGAGCAGTACTTC
D: TRBD2; V: TRBV7-2; J: TRBJ2-4; CDR3: CASSFSGSMKNIQYF; DNA: TGTGCCAGCAGCTTCAGCGGGAGTATGAAAAACATTCAGTACTTC
D: .; V: TRBV5-4; J: TRBJ1-2; CDR3: CASSLDTGLTGYTF; DNA: TGTGCCAGCAGCTTGGATACGGGGTTAACAGGCTACACCTTC
D: .; V: TRBV27; J: TRBJ2-7; CDR3: CASSRWDFGLRRQYF; DNA: TGTGCCAGCAGCCGATGGGACTTTGGCCTGCGGAGGCAGTACTTC
D: .; V: TRBV18; J: TRBJ1-1; CDR3: CASSTTYQNTEAFF; DNA: TGTGCCAGCTCTACCACCTATCAGAACACTGAAGCTTTCTTT
D: TRBD1; V: TRBV6-5; J: TRBJ1-2; CDR3: CASSYSTGQGNGYTF; DNA: TGTGCCAGCAGTTACTCGACCGGACAGGGGAATGGCTACACCTTC
D: .; V: TRBV12-5; J: TRBJ2-3; CDR3: CASETGWSTDTQYF; DNA: TGTGCTAGTGAAACAGGGTGGAGTACAGATACGCAGTATTTT
D: .; V: TRBV19; J: TRBJ1-4; CDR3: CASSMAPEKLFF; DNA: TGTGCCAGTAGTATGGCACCTGAAAAACTGTTTTTT
D: TRBD1; V: TRBV6-5; J: TRBJ2-7; CDR3: CASSSPGTGSYEQYF; DNA: TGTGCCAGCAGTTCCCCCGGGACAGGGTCCTACGAGCAGTACTTC
D: .; V: TRBV2; J: TRBJ1-1; CDR3: CASARETNTEAFF; DNA: TGTGCCAGCGCCCGGGAAACGAACACTGAAGCTTTCTTT
D: TRBD1; V: TRBV19; J: TRBJ1-1; CDR3: CASSSGTDPTNTEAFF; DNA: TGTGCCAGTAGTTCTGGGACAGATCCTACGAACACTGAAGCTTTCTTT
D: .; V: TRBV30; J: TRBJ2-7; CDR3: CACWRGLLNEQYF; DNA: TGTGCCTGCTGGAGGGGGCTTCTGAACGAGCAGTACTTC
D: TRBD1; V: TRBV11-1; J: TRBJ1-1; CDR3: CASSQGQLMNTEAFF; DNA: TGTGCCAGCAGCCAGGGACAGCTTATGAACACTGAAGCTTTCTTT
D: .; V: TRBV2; J: TRBJ2-2; CDR3: CASSETENTGELFF; DNA: TGTGCCAGCAGTGAAACAGAGAACACCGGGGAGCTGTTTTTT
D: TRBD1; V: TRBV29-1; J: TRBJ1-4; CDR3: CSVGIAGQGNEKLFF; DNA: TGCAGCGTTGGGATTGCGGGACAGGGGAATGAAAAACTGTTTTTT
D: .; V: TRBV30; J: TRBJ2-7; CDR3: CAWGVSVVDSYEQYF; DNA: TGTGCCTGGGGTGTTAGTGTCGTCGACTCCTACGAGCAGTACTTC
D: .; V: TRBV6-1; J: TRBJ1-5; CDR3: CASSEGISLEFNQPQHF; DNA: TGTGCCAGCAGTGAAGGGATCTCCCTGGAGTTCAATCAGCCCCAGCATTTT
D: .; V: TRBV11-2; J: TRBJ2-1; CDR3: CASSLPREYNEQFF; DNA: TGTGCCAGCAGTCTCCCCCGGGAGTACAATGAGCAGTTCTTC
D: TRBD2; V: TRBV4-1; J: TRBJ2-1; CDR3: CASSQGSGEVSYEQFF; DNA: TGCGCCAGCAGCCAAGGCAGCGGGGAAGTTAGTTATGAGCAGTTCTTC
D: TRBD1; V: TRBV10-3; J: TRBJ2-2; CDR3: CAISGGQGGTGELFF; DNA: TGTGCCATCAGCGGGGGACAGGGAGGCACCGGGGAGCTGTTTTTT
D: .; V: TRBV20-1; J: TRBJ1-1; CDR3: CSARGHSEAFF; DNA: TGCAGTGCTAGAGGCCACAGTGAAGCTTTCTTT
D: .; V: TRBV5-8; J: TRBJ2-2; CDR3: CASSFRRGTGELFF; DNA: TGTGCCAGCAGCTTCCGCCGAGGGACCGGGGAGCTGTTTTTT
D: .; V: TRBV5-1; J: TRBJ1-1; CDR3: CASSVGEMGAEAFF; DNA: TGCGCCAGCAGCGTGGGGGAGATGGGCGCTGAAGCTTTCTTT
D: TRBD1; V: TRBV4-3; J: TRBJ1-6; CDR3: CASSQDGQGNSPLHF; DNA: TGCGCCAGCAGCCAAGATGGACAGGGTAATTCACCCCTCCACTTT
D: TRBD1; V: TRBV27; J: TRBJ1-1; CDR3: CASSFSTGGNTEAFF; DNA: TGTGCCAGCAGTTTCTCAACAGGGGGGAACACTGAAGCTTTCTTT
D: TRBD2; V: TRBV6-5; J: TRBJ2-7; CDR3: CASRSRLADSYEQYF; DNA: TGTGCCAGCAGGTCCCGACTAGCGGACTCCTACGAGCAGTACTTC
D: TRBD2; V: TRBV7-9; J: TRBJ2-3; CDR3: CATGRQTDTQYF; DNA: TGTGCCACCGGGAGGCAGACAGATACGCAGTATTTT
D: TRBD2; V: TRBV13; J: TRBJ2-7; CDR3: CASSSTGLAGGETPYEQYF; DNA: TGTGCCAGCAGCTCCACGGGACTAGCGGGAGGCGAAACCCCCTACGAGCAGTACTTC
D: .; V: TRBV5-1; J: TRBJ2-3; CDR3: CASSYLATQADTQYF; DNA: TGCGCCAGCAGCTACTTAGCGACCCAGGCAGATACGCAGTATTTT